Reported below is one T cell receptor (beta chain). Its target antigen remains unknown. No base quality values were provided; no much bigger clone lies one nucleotide off. The CDR3 goes from the cysteine to the phenylalanine over 15 residues. Kept here is only the CDR3 DNA, which spans 45 bases and is read in frame from base 1. V loses 8 bases, J loses 7 bases, and the germline ends lie 18 bases apart. From the germline V gene, CDR1 is SNHLY and CDR2 is FYNNEI. The data are from a study of vaccination and CD4 T cells after COVID-19 (dated by TCRdb to 2022 to 2024). Background on the whole study: Convalescent patients had a positive SARS-CoV-2 result on nasal swab PCR, and of these patients, nine had mild disease and one had severe disease. The spike-specific CD4+ TCR repertoire was compared before and after mRNA vaccination in approximately ten COVID-19 convalescent patients and a handful of infection-naive healthy vaccine recipients. The convalescent cohort included six males and four females, with two Hispanic individuals, seven Caucasians, two Asians and one multiracial person. Each participant got two doses of either the Pfizer-BioNTech BNT162b2 vaccine (n=8) or the Moderna mRNA-1273 vaccine (n=2). As controls, cultures received a CEFX viral epitope pool (the positive control), an HIV-1 Nef peptide pool (the negative control), or no peptide at all. Post-COVID blood samples were collected from convalescent patients a median of roughly 100 days after diagnosis, with a range of roughly 30 to 170 days. The time from the second vaccine dose to post-vaccine blood sampling had a median of roughly 72 days and ranged from about 14 to 241 days. The cultures were stimulated with overlapping spike peptide pools from SARS-CoV-2 and from the common cold coronaviruses HCoV-NL63, HCoV-OC43 and HCoV-229E. Summary of the overall study and its limitations: The median number of SARS-CoV-2-reactive clonotypes rose from roughly 20 after infection to 38 after vaccination, but the change was not significant. Among the post-vaccine SARS-CoV-2-reactive clones in convalescent patients, a median around 86% showed up only after vaccination, which suggests vaccine-specific priming. Only a relatively small number of convalescent patients were included in the study, and early timepoints following natural infection were not analyzed. Of the vaccine-specific clones in convalescent patients, 304 of 307, or nearly all, reacted only to SARS-CoV-2 spike and did not cross-react with common cold coronaviruses.

Library preparation used PCR. DNA from cultured CD4+ T cells underwent TCR sequencing with the Oncomine TCR Beta short-read assay at the Johns Hopkins FTIC core. Genomic DNA was extracted from the cultured CD4+ T cells with the QIAamp micro DNA kit. Oncomine TCR Beta libraries made from cultured CD4+ T cells were pooled using unique dual indexes and sequenced on an Illumina iSeq 100. As for how the authors treated the data: Non-productive sequences were removed, and CDR3s not starting with C, not ending with F or W, or shorter than 7 amino acids were discarded. Antigen-specific clonotypes were identified with the MANAFEST web application by comparing peptide-stimulated wells with reference and other culture wells. An FDR below 0.05, an odds ratio above 5, and a productive frequency above 0.1% in at least two of three replicate wells were required for clones to be considered positive. Clonotypes that were significantly expanded in both SARS-CoV-2 spike wells and at least one common cold coronavirus spike condition were defined as cross-reactive. Using R version 3.6.1, CDR3 homology was evaluated through Levenshtein distances (stringdist) along with unrooted phylogenetic trees (ape). TCRdb itself trimmed the public reads at Q25 with fastp, ran MiXCR and retained productive beta chains. Each entry merges the rows of one CDR3 protein and shows their most common DNA and genes. TCRdb's processing, not the authors' own work, is the source of the V and J calls. Across this sample there are 2,900 or so distinct CDR3 sequences, with more than 60% seen only once. Clones ranked in the top ten supply about 26% of the sample.

In the paper's terms, the treatment or condition label means: roughly 10-day PBMC culture with coronavirus spike peptide pools or control peptides (ViraFEST assay). To expand antigen-specific T cells with peptide pools and then pick out the expanded clonotypes through TCR sequencing, the study relied on the ViraFEST assay. The positive SARS-CoV-2 PCR tests of the convalescent patients were dated from March to December 2020, before the Alpha, Beta and Delta variants emerged in the United States. PBMCs were cultured at approximately 2 million per well in IMDM supplemented with around 5.5% human AB serum and about 9.5 IU/ml IL-2, with approximately 11 ug/ml peptide pools added. Half of the culture medium was replaced with fresh IL-2-containing medium on days 3 and 7. Once the cells had been in culture for approximately 10 days, the EasySep CD4+ T cell isolation kit was used to isolate CD4+ T cells by negative selection. Ficoll-Paque Plus gradient centrifugation was used to isolate PBMCs from whole blood, and the isolated PBMCs were then either used fresh or cryopreserved at -140C. Triplicate wells were generally used for each culture condition.

This TCR was recovered from a human donor who had recovered from COVID-19. The sequence is built from TRBV2 and TRBJ1-6; perhaps TRBD1 is the D gene, with 6 bases matching. The sequencing input was CD4+ T cells from blood, cultured in vitro. The sequence in DNA is TGTGCCAGCGCGATTTACGGAGGGGGAAATTCACCCCTCCACTTT. This gives the protein CASAIYGGGNSPLHF. Full variable domain (CDR3 extended with the reference TRBV2 and TRBJ1-6 proteins): EPEVTQTPSHQVTQMGQEVILRCVPISNHLYFYWYRQILGQKVEFLVSFYNNEISEKSEIFDDQFSVERPDGSNFTLKIRSTKLEDSAMYFCASAIYGGGNSPLHFGNGTRLTVT.